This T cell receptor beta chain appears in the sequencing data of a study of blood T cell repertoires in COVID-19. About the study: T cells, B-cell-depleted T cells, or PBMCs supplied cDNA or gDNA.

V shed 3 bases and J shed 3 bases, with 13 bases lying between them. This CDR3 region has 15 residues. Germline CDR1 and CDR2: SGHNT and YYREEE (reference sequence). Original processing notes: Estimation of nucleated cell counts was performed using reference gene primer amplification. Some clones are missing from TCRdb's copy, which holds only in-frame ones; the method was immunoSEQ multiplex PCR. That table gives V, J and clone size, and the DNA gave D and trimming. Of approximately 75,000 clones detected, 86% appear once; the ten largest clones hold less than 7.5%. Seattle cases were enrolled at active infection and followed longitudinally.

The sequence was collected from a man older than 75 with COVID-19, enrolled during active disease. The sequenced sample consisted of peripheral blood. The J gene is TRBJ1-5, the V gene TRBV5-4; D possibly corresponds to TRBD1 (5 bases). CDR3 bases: TGTGCCAGCAGCTGGGGGGGAGGGTTCAATCAGCCCCAGCATTTT. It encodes CASSWGGGFNQPQHF.